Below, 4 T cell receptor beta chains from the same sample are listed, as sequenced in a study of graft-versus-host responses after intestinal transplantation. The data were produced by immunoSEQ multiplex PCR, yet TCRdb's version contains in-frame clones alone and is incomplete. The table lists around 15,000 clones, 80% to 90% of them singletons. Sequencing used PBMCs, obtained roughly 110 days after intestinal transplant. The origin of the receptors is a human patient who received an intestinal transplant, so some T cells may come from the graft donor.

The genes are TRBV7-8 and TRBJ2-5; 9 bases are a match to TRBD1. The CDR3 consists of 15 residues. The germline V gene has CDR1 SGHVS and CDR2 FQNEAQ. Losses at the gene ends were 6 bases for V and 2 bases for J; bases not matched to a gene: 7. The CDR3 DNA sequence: TGTGCCAGCAGTCTCGACAGGGGGGCGCAAGAGACCCAGTACTTC. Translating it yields CASSLDRGAQETQYF.

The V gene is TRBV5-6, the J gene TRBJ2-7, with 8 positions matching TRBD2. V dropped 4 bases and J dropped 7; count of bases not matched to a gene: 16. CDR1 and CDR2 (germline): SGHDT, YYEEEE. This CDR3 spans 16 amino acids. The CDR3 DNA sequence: TGTGCCAGCAGCCCAACTAGCGGCCCTCCCCCGGGGGAGCAGTACTTC. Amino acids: CASSPTSGPPPGEQYF.

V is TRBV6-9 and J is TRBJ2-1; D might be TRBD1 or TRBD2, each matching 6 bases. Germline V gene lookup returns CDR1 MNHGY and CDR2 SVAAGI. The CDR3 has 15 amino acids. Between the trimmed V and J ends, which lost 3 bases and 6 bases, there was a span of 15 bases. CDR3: CASSYARGHSNEQFF. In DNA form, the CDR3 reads TGTGCCAGCAGTTACGCCCGGGGGCATAGCAATGAGCAGTTCTTC.

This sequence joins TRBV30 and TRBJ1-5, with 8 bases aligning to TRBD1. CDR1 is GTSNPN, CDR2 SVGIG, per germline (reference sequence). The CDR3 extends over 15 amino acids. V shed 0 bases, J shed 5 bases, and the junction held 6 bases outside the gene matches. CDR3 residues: CAWSVRQGTYQPQHF. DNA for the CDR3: TGTGCCTGGAGTGTTAGACAGGGGACATATCAGCCCCAGCATTTT.